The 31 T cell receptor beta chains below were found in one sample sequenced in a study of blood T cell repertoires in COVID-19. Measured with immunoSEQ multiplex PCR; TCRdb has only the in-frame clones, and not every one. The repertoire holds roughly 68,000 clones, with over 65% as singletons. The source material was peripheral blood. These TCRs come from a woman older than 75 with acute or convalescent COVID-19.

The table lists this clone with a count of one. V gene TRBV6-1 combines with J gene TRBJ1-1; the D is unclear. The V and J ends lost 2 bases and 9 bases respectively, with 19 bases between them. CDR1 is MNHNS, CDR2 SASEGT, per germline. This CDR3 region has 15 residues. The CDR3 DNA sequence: TGTGCCAGCAGTGAATTTCGGCGCGGCTCCAACCAAGCTTTCTTT. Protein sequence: CASSEFRRGSNQAFF.

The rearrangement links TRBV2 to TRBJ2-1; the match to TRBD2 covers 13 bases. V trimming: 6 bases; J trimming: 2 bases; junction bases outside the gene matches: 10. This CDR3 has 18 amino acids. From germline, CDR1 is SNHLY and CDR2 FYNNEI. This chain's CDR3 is CASRGPGLAGLTYNEQFF. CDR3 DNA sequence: TGTGCCAGCAGGGGCCCGGGACTAGCGGGGCTAACCTACAATGAGCAGTTCTTC. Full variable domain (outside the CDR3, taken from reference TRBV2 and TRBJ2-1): EPEVTQTPSHQVTQMGQEVILRCVPISNHLYFYWYRQILGQKVEFLVSFYNNEISEKSEIFDDQFSVERPDGSNFTLKIRSTKLEDSAMYFCASRGPGLAGLTYNEQFFGPGTRLTVL.

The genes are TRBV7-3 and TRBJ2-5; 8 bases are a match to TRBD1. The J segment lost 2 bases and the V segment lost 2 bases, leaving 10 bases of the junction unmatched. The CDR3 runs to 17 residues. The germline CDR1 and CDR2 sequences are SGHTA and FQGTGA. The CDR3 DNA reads TGTGCCAGCAGCTTATCCAAACCGGACAGGGAGCAAGAGACCCAGTACTTC. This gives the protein CASSLSKPDREQETQYF. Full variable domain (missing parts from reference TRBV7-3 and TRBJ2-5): GAGVSQTPSNKVTEKGKYVELRCDPISGHTALYWYRQSLGQGPEFLIYFQGTGAADDSGLPNDRFFAVRPEGSVSTLKIQRTERGDSAVYLCASSLSKPDREQETQYFGPGTRLLVL.

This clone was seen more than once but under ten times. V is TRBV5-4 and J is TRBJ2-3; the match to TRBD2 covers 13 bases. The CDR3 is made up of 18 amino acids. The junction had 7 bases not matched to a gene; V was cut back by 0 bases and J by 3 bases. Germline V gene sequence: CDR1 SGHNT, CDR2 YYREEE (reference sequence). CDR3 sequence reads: CASSLGTSGSKGTDTQYF. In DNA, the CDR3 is TGTGCCAGCAGCTTGGGGACTAGCGGGAGTAAAGGGACAGATACGCAGTATTTT.

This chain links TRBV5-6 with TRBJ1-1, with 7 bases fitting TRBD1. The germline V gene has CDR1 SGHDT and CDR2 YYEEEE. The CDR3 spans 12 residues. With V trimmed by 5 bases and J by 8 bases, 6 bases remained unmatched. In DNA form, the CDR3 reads TGTGCCAGCAGTTTCGGACAGGCAGAAGCTTTCTTT. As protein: CASSFGQAEAFF.

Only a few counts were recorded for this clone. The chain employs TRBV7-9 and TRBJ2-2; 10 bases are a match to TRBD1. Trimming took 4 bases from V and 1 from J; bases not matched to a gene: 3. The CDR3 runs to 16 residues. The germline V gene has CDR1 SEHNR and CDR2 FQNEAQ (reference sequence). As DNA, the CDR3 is TGTGCCAGCAGCTATCGGACAGGGGGGAACACCGGGGAGCTGTTTTTT. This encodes CASSYRTGGNTGELFF.

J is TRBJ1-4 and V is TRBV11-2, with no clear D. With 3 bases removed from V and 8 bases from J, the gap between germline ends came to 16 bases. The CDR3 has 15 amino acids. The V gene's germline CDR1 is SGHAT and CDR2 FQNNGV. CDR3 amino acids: CASSFSGAPGEKLFF. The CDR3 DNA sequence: TGTGCCAGCAGCTTCAGTGGTGCACCGGGGGAAAAACTGTTTTTT.

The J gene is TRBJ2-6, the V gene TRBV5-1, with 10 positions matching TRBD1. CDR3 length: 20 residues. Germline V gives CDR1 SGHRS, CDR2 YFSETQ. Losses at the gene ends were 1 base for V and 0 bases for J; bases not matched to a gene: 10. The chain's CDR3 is CASSLSWTGGRSSGANVLTF. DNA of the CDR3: TGCGCCAGCAGCTTGTCGTGGACAGGGGGGAGAAGCTCTGGGGCCAACGTCCTGACTTTC. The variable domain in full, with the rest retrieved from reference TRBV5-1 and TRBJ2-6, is KAGVTQTPRYLIKTRGQQVTLSCSPISGHRSVSWYQQTPGQGLQFLFEYFSETQRNKGNFPGRFSGRQFSNSRSEMNVSTLELGDSALYLCASSLSWTGGRSSGANVLTFGAGSRLTVL.

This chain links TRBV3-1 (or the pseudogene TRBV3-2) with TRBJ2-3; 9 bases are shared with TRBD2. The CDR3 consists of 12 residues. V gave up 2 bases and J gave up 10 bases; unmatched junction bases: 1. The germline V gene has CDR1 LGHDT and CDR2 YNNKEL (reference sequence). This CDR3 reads CASSQWTSAQYF. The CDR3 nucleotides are TGTGCCAGCAGCCAATGGACTAGCGCGCAGTATTTT.

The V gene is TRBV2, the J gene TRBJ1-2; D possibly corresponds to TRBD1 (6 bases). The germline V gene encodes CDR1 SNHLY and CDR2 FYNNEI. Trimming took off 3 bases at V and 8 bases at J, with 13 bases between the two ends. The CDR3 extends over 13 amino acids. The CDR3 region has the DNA TGTGCCAGCAGTGAGGGGGGGGCTTTAGGCTACACCTTC. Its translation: CASSEGGALGYTF. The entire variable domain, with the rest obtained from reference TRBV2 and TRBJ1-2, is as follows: EPEVTQTPSHQVTQMGQEVILRCVPISNHLYFYWYRQILGQKVEFLVSFYNNEISEKSEIFDDQFSVERPDGSNFTLKIRSTKLEDSAMYFCASSEGGALGYTFGSGTRLTVV.

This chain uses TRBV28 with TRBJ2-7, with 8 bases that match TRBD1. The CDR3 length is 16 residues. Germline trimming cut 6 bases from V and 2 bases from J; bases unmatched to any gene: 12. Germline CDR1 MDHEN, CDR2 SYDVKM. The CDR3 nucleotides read TGTGCCAGCAGGGACGGTGGACAGGGCTCACCCTACGAGCAGTACTTC. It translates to CASRDGGQGSPYEQYF.

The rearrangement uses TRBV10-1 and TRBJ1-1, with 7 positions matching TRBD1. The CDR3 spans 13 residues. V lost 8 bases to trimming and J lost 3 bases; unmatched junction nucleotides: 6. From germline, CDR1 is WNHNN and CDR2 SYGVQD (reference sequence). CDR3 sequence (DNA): TGCGCCAGCCAAAGGGGGCATGACACTGAAGCTTTCTTT. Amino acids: CASQRGHDTEAFF.

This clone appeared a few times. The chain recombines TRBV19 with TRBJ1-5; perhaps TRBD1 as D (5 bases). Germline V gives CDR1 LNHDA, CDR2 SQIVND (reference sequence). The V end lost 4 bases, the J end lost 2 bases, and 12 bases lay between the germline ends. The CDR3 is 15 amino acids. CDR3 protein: CASSTGNSGNQPQHF. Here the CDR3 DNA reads TGTGCCAGTAGTACAGGGAACTCAGGCAATCAGCCCCAGCATTTT.

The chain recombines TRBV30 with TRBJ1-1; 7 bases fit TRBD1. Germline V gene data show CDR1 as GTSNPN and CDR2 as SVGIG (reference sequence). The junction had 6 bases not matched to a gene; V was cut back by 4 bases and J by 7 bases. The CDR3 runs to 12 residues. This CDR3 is CAWTPNRGEAFF. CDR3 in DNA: TGTGCCTGGACCCCAAACAGGGGTGAAGCTTTCTTT. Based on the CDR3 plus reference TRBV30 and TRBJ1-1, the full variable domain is SQTIHQWPATLVQPVGSPLSLECTVEGTSNPNLYWYRQAAGRGLQLLFYSVGIGQISSEVPQNLSASRPQDRQFILSSKKLLLSDSGFYLCAWTPNRGEAFFGQGTRLTVV.

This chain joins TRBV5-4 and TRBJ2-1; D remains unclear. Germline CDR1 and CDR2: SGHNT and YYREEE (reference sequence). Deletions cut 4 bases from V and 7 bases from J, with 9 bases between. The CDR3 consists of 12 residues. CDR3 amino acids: CASSPRENEQFF. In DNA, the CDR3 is TGTGCCAGCAGCCCCCGAGAGAATGAGCAGTTCTTC.

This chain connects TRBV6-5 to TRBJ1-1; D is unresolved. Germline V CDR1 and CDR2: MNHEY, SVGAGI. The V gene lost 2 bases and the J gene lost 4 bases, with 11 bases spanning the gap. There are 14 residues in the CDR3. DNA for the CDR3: TGTGCCAGCAGTTACGAGCGGGTAAGCACTGAAGCTTTCTTT. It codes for CASSYERVSTEAFF.

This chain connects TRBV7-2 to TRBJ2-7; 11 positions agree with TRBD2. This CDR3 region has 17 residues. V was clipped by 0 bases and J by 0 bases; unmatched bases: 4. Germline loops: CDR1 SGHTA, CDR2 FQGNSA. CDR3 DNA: TGTGCCAGCAGCTTAGCTAGCGGGAGGGGAATCTCCTACGAGCAGTACTTC. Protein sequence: CASSLASGRGISYEQYF.

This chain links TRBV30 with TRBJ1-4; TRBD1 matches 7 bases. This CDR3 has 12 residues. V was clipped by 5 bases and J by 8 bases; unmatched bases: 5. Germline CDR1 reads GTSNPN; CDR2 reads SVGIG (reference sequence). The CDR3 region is CAWLTGEEKLFF. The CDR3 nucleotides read TGTGCCTGGTTAACAGGGGAGGAAAAACTGTTTTTT. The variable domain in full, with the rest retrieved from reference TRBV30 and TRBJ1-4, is SQTIHQWPATLVQPVGSPLSLECTVEGTSNPNLYWYRQAAGRGLQLLFYSVGIGQISSEVPQNLSASRPQDRQFILSSKKLLLSDSGFYLCAWLTGEEKLFFGSGTQLSVL.

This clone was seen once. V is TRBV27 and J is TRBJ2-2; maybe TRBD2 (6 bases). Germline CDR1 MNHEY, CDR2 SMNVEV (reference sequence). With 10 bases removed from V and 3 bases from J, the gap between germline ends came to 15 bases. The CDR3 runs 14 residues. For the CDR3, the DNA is TGTGCCACGTCACTTAGCGGATACACCGGGGAGCTGTTTTTT. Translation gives CATSLSGYTGELFF.

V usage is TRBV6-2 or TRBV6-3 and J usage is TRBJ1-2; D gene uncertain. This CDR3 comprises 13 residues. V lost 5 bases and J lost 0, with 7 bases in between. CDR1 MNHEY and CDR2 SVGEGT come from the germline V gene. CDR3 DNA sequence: TGTGCCAGCAGTCATGCAGCTAACTATGGCTACACCTTC. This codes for CASSHAANYGYTF.

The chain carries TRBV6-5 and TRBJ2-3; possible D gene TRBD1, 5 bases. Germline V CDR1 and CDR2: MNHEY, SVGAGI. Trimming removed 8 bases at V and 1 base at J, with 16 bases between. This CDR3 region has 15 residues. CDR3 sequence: CASSQEGAGTDTQYF. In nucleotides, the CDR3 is TGTGCCAGCTCCCAGGAAGGGGCCGGCACAGATACGCAGTATTTT.

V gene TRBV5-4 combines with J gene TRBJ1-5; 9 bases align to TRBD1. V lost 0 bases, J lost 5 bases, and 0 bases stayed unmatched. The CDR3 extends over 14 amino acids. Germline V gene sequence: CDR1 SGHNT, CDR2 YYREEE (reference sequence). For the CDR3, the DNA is TGTGCCAGCAGCTTGGGGACAGGGGATCAGCCCCAGCATTTT. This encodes CASSLGTGDQPQHF.

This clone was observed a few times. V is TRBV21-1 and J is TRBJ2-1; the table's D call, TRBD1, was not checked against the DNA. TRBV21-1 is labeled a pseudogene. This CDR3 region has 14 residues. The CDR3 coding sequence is TGTGCCAGCAGCACAACACCACCCGACAAGCAGCAGTTCTTC. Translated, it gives CASSTTPPDKQQFF.

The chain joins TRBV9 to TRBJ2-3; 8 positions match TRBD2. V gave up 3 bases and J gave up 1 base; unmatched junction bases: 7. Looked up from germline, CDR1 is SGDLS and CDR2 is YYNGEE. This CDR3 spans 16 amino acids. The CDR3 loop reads CASSARGREGTDTQYF. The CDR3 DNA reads TGTGCCAGCAGCGCCAGAGGGCGGGAGGGCACAGATACGCAGTATTTT.

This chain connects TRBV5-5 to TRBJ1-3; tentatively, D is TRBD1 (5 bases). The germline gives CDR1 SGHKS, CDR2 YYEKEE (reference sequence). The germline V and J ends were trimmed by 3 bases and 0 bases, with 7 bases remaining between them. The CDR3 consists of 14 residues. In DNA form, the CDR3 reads TGTGCCAGCAGCTCGGGGGTCTCTGGAAACACCATATATTTT. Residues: CASSSGVSGNTIYF.

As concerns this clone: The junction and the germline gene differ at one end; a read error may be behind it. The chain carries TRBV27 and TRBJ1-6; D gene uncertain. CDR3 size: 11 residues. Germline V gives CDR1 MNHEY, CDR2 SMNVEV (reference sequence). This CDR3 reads CASNGRSQCPF. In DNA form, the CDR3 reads TGTGCCAGCAATGGGAGGAGCCAATGTCCCTTT.

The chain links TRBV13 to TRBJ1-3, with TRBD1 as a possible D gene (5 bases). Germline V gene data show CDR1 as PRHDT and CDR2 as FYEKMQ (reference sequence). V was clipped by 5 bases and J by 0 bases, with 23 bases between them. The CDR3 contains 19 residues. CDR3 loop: CASSPLLRVDRSSGNTIYF. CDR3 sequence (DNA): TGTGCCAGCAGCCCTCTCCTTCGGGTAGACAGAAGCTCTGGAAACACCATATATTTT.

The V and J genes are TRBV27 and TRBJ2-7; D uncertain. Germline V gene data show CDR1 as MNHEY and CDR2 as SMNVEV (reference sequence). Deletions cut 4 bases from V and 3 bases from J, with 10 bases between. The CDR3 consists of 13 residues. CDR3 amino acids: CASSYSQNYEQYF. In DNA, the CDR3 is TGTGCCAGCAGTTATTCGCAGAACTACGAGCAGTACTTC.

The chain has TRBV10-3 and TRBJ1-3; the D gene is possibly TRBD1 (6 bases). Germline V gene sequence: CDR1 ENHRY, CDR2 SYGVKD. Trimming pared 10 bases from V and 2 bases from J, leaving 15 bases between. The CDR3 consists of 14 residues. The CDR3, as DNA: TGTGCCACCGGGGCCAGGGGAGCTGGAAACACCATATATTTT. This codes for CATGARGAGNTIYF.

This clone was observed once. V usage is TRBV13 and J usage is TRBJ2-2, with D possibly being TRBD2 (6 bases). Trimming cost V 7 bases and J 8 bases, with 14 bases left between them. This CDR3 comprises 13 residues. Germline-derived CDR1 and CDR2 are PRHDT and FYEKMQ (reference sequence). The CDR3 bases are TGTGCCAGCAACCGAGGGACTGGTGGGGAGCTGTTTTTT. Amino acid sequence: CASNRGTGGELFF. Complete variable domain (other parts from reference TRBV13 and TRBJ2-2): AAGVIQSPRHLIKEKRETATLKCYPIPRHDTVYWYQQGPGQDPQFLISFYEKMQSDKGSIPDRFSAQQFSDYHSELNMSSLELGDSALYFCASNRGTGGELFFGEGSRLTVL.

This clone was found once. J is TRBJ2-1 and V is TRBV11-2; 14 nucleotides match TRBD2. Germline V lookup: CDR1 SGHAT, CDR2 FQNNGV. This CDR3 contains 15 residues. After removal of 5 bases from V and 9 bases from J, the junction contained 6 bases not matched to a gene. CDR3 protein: CASSPGLAGAVEQFF. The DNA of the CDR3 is TGTGCCAGCAGCCCGGGACTAGCGGGAGCCGTTGAGCAGTTCTTC. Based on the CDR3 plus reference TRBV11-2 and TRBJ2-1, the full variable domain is EAGVAQSPRYKIIEKRQSVAFWCNPISGHATLYWYQQILGQGPKLLIQFQNNGVVDDSQLPKDRFSAERLKGVDSTLKIQPAKLEDSAVYLCASSPGLAGAVEQFFGPGTRLTVL.